Below are 25 T cell receptor beta chains sequenced from a single sample in a study of CD8 T cells in Susac syndrome. About 0.5 to 1 ug RNA was reverse transcribed with random hexamers. Each CDR3 protein is one row after TCRdb ran MiXCR on the immunoSEQ multiplex PCR reads. In the table there are approximately 300,000 distinct CDR3 sequences, 65% to 90% of which are singletons. Material: CD8+ T cells from PBMCs. These receptors originate from a human donor with multiple sclerosis.

This clonotype was detected a few times. The chain joins TRBV27 to TRBJ2-7; 7 nucleotides agree with TRBD2. The CDR3 loop spans 12 amino acids. The trim removed 5 bases at V and 12 bases at J, leaving 10 bases unmatched. From germline, CDR1 is MNHEY and CDR2 SMNVEV (reference sequence). The DNA of the CDR3 is TGTGCCAGCAGTCCAATGGGGACTACTTGGTACTTC. Translating gives CASSPMGTTWYF.

This chain joins TRBV6-5 and TRBJ2-2, with TRBD1 matching 11 bases. The CDR3 is 15 amino acids. V dropped 1 base and J dropped 8; count of bases not matched to a gene: 3. CDR1 is MNHEY, CDR2 SVGAGI, per germline. The CDR3 bases are TGTGCCAGCAGTTACTGGACAGGGGGCGGTGGGGAGCTGTTTTTT. It yields the protein CASSYWTGGGGELFF.

Points on this clonotype: The junction shows a germline mismatch at one end, possibly a read error. V usage is TRBV4-3 and J usage is TRBJ1-3; TRBD1 agrees at 9 bases. From germline, CDR1 is LGHNA and CDR2 YSLEER. The CDR3 covers 14 residues. CDR3 sequence reads: CASSSGQGRNTTYF. In nucleotides, the CDR3 is TGCGCCAGCAGTTCCGGACAGGGGAGAAACACCACATATTTT.

The genes are TRBV20-1 and TRBJ2-7, with 9 bases matching TRBD1. V shed 1 base, J shed 0 bases, and the junction held 7 bases outside the gene matches. Germline assignment: CDR1 DFQATT and CDR2 SNEGSKA (reference sequence). The CDR3 spans 16 residues. CDR3 bases: TGCAGTGCTAGAGTACAGGGGGCGACTAGCTCCTACGAGCAGTACTTC. Residues: CSARVQGATSSYEQYF.

The CDR3 sequence is CASSSGHYSEQYF. The CDR3 DNA reads as TGTGCCAGCAGTTCCGGGCACTATTCCGAGCAGTACTTC. The chain employs TRBV2 and TRBJ2-7; no clear D gene. This CDR3 region has 13 residues. V was trimmed by 5 bases and J by 6 bases, leaving 14 bases between them. CDR1 is SNHLY and CDR2 is FYNNEI in the germline V gene.

The J gene is TRBJ1-2, the V gene TRBV5-4; no firm D call. This CDR3 has 15 residues. Trimming shortened V by 3 bases and J by 9 bases, and 21 bases separated the two germline ends. The germline V gene has CDR1 SGHNT and CDR2 YYREEE (reference sequence). The CDR3 sequence: CASSSTEKDFGSYTF. In DNA form, the CDR3 reads TGTGCCAGCAGCTCGACCGAGAAAGATTTTGGTAGCTACACCTTC.

The CDR3 nucleotides read TGTGCCAGCAGTCGGCTTCTAGGAGTCACCATATATTTT. Protein product: CASSRLLGVTIYF. The J gene is TRBJ1-3, the V gene TRBV14; D is ambiguous. Trimming cost V 6 bases and J 9 bases, with 15 bases left between them. CDR3 length equals 13 residues. CDR1 and CDR2 (germline): SGHDN, FVKESK.

This clonotype was recorded only once. The chain uses TRBV4-3 and TRBJ2-3, with D possibly TRBD2 on 6 matching bases. CDR1 LGHNA and CDR2 YSLEER come from the germline V gene. With 1 base removed from V and 6 bases from J, the gap between germline ends came to 17 bases. CDR3 length: 16 residues. CDR3 sequence reads: CASSQAEGGPGDTQYF. The CDR3 nucleotides are TGCGCCAGCAGCCAAGCAGAAGGAGGGCCGGGGGATACGCAGTATTTT.

As DNA, the CDR3 is TGTGCCAGCACCGACACCCAAGTGACTAAAATGAACACTGAAGCTTTCTTT. Translated, it gives CASTDTQVTKMNTEAFF. The chain links TRBV2 to TRBJ1-1; D remains unclear. Trimming left V 7 bases short and J 0 bases short, with 21 bases between. The V gene's germline CDR1 is SNHLY and CDR2 FYNNEI. The CDR3 runs to 17 residues. Combining the CDR3 with reference TRBV2 and TRBJ1-1 gives the whole variable domain EPEVTQTPSHQVTQMGQEVILRCVPISNHLYFYWYRQILGQKVEFLVSFYNNEISEKSEIFDDQFSVERPDGSNFTLKIRSTKLEDSAMYFCASTDTQVTKMNTEAFFGQGTRLTVV.

V usage is TRBV27 and J usage is TRBJ2-7, with TRBD1 matching 7 bases. Trimming at V came to 7 bases and at J to 5 bases, leaving 8 bases not matched to a gene. The CDR3 loop spans 13 amino acids. The germline gives CDR1 MNHEY, CDR2 SMNVEV (reference sequence). This CDR3 reads CASTEDRLDEQYF. The CDR3 coding sequence is TGTGCCAGCACTGAGGACAGGCTCGACGAGCAGTACTTC.

V and J are TRBV19 and TRBJ2-2; the D call may be TRBD1 or TRBD2 (5 bases each). Trimming shortened V by 1 base and J by 5 bases, and 11 bases separated the two germline ends. CDR1 LNHDA and CDR2 SQIVND come from the germline V gene (reference sequence). The CDR3 is made up of 15 amino acids. In nucleotides, the CDR3 is TGTGCCAGTAGTATAGGGGGGTCTGAGACCGGGGAGCTGTTTTTT. Translation gives CASSIGGSETGELFF.

A word on this clonotype: Mismatch with germline at one junction end may stem from a read error. The V and J genes are TRBV7-6 and TRBJ1-3, with unresolved D. This CDR3 is built from 16 residues. Germline V lookup: CDR1 SGHVS, CDR2 FNYEAQ. The CDR3: CASSTRTATSENTIYF. CDR3 nucleotides: TGTGCCAGCAGCACCAGGACGGCTACCTCTGAAAACACCATATATTTT.

The chain is built from TRBV28 and TRBJ2-5; no clear D gene. Trimming removed 6 bases from V and 4 bases from J, with 6 bases in between. Germline V CDR1 and CDR2: MDHEN, SYDVKM. This CDR3 is 11 amino acids long. The CDR3: CASSLRETQYF. In nucleotides, the CDR3 is TGTGCCAGCAGCCTACGAGAGACCCAGTACTTC.

This sequence joins TRBV28 and TRBJ1-2, with 7 bases aligning to TRBD1. The CDR3 length is 14 residues. V lost 3 bases, J lost 4 bases, and 5 bases stayed unmatched. Germline V gene data show CDR1 as MDHEN and CDR2 as SYDVKM. CDR3 sequence reads: CASSFGTAFYGYTF. CDR3 DNA: TGTGCCAGCAGTTTCGGGACAGCCTTCTATGGCTACACCTTC.

V and J are TRBV19 and TRBJ2-1; TRBD1 or TRBD2 may be the D gene (5 bases each). V lost 6 bases and J 1 base, leaving 19 bases between the germline ends. Per the germline V gene, CDR1 is LNHDA and CDR2 is SQIVND (reference sequence). This CDR3 is 17 amino acids long. The CDR3 nucleotides are TGTGCCAGTAGGAATACACGGGACCCTTTATCCTACAATGAGCAGTTCTTC. The encoded protein is CASRNTRDPLSYNEQFF.

The chain links TRBV4-1 to TRBJ1-1, with D unclear. CDR1 MGHRA and CDR2 YSYEKL come from the germline V gene. This CDR3 region has 14 residues. The ends were cut back, 1 base at V and 4 bases at J, with 10 bases in the middle. This chain's CDR3 is CASSQGAGGTEAFF. In DNA form, the CDR3 reads TGCGCCAGCAGCCAAGGGGCCGGAGGCACTGAAGCTTTCTTT.

This chain uses TRBV13 with TRBJ2-3; 8 nucleotides align to TRBD1. Per the germline V gene, CDR1 is PRHDT and CDR2 is FYEKMQ (reference sequence). The CDR3 runs 15 residues. V dropped 4 bases and J dropped 4; count of bases not matched to a gene: 7. CDR3 DNA sequence: TGTGCCAGCAGCTCACGAACAGGGGGACCAGATACGCAGTATTTT. The encoded protein is CASSSRTGGPDTQYF.

This chain joins TRBV13 and TRBJ2-3; perhaps TRBD2 as D (5 bases). Trimming left V 2 bases short and J 4 bases short, with 10 bases between. The CDR3 runs 14 residues. Germline CDR1 reads PRHDT; CDR2 reads FYEKMQ (reference sequence). CDR3 residues: CASSLISGADTQYF. CDR3 coding DNA: TGTGCCAGCAGCTTAATTTCCGGGGCAGATACGCAGTATTTT.

The chain combines TRBV20-1 with TRBJ2-1; 9 bases map to TRBD1. The CDR3 sequence is 14 residues long. V dropped 6 bases and J dropped 5; count of bases not matched to a gene: 8. CDR1 is DFQATT, CDR2 SNEGSKA, per germline (reference sequence). The CDR3 loop reads CSAEGTGIDNEQFF. CDR3 in DNA: TGCAGTGCCGAAGGGACAGGGATCGACAATGAGCAGTTCTTC.

This rearrangement joins TRBV12-3 or TRBV12-4 to TRBJ2-7, with 11 bases aligning to TRBD1. Trimming at V came to 7 bases and at J to 7 bases, leaving 9 bases not matched to a gene. This CDR3 comprises 14 residues. CDR3 bases: TGTGCCAGCACCCTGGGACAGGGGGTAATGGAGCAGTACTTC. Its translation: CASTLGQGVMEQYF.

The CDR3 sequence: CASSQRPTGTLGTEAFF. The CDR3 nucleotides are TGTGCCAGCAGCCAGCGACCGACAGGGACGTTGGGCACTGAAGCTTTCTTT. This sequence joins TRBV12-3 or TRBV12-4 and TRBJ1-1, with 7 bases matching TRBD1. This CDR3 comprises 17 residues. Losses at the gene ends were 6 bases for V and 4 bases for J; bases not matched to a gene: 17.

This chain joins TRBV19 and TRBJ2-1; D tentatively reads TRBD1 or TRBD2 (6 bases each). The CDR3 spans 18 residues. The V gene lost 0 bases and the J gene lost 2 bases, with 17 bases spanning the gap. Per the germline V gene, CDR1 is LNHDA and CDR2 is SQIVND (reference sequence). The CDR3 nucleotides read TGTGCCAGTAGTATAGAGTCGGGGGCCGGGGTTGCCTACAATGAGCAGTTCTTC. Amino acids: CASSIESGAGVAYNEQFF.

Regarding this clonotype: Mismatch with germline at one junction end may stem from a read error. The chain combines TRBV25-1 with TRBJ2-7; D unresolved. This CDR3 contains 9 residues. From germline, CDR1 is MGHDK and CDR2 SYGVNS. CDR3 sequence: CASGDEQYF. The CDR3 nucleotides are TGTGCCAGCGGTGACGAGCAGTACTTC.

Only one count was recorded for this clonotype. The rearrangement joins TRBV29-1 to TRBJ2-2; D uncertain. This CDR3 has 13 amino acids. Germline V lookup: CDR1 SQVTM, CDR2 ANQGSEA. Trimming took off 5 bases at V and 8 bases at J, with 15 bases between the two ends. As DNA, the CDR3 is TGCAGCGTTCTCGTGCCCCTGGGAGGGGAGCTGTTTTTT. Translating gives CSVLVPLGGELFF.

The chain employs TRBV19 and TRBJ2-4; D perhaps matches TRBD2 (7 bases). Trimming shortened V by 6 bases and J by 6 bases, and 21 bases separated the two germline ends. This CDR3 is 16 amino acids long. Germline V gene lookup returns CDR1 LNHDA and CDR2 SQIVND (reference sequence). CDR3 residues: CASSPQIGGGINIQYF. Here the CDR3 DNA reads TGTGCCAGTAGCCCGCAGATTGGGGGGGGCATAAACATTCAGTACTTC.